This T cell receptor beta chain was recorded in a study of shared clonotypes between healthy human individuals. The study, taken as a whole, reports: Represented diversity (both genetic and exposure-history) was limited by the small number of donors.

Germline CDR1 and CDR2: MNHEY and SMNVEV (reference sequence). The CDR3 consists of 14 residues. V lost 2 bases and J lost 4, with 9 bases in between. CD45RO negativity and positive selection for CCR7 defined naive CD8 cells, a population that excluded terminally differentiated effector memory CD45RA+ cells. About this clone: The antigen remains undetermined.

Using immunoSEQ multiplex PCR, the repertoire was profiled, and TCRdb retains in-frame clones only, with some absent. Altogether under 600,000 clones are present, roughly 98% being singletons, with the ten largest covering more than 0.3%. Specimen: naive CD8+ T cells sorted from blood. The TCR was taken from a man aged 25-40 years in good health. V is TRBV27 and J is TRBJ1-5; D gene uncertain. Here the CDR3 DNA reads TGTGCCAGCAGTTTAAAGCCCCAGAATCAGCCCCAGCATTTT. Amino acid sequence: CASSLKPQNQPQHF.